Below, 13 T cell receptor beta chains from the same sample are listed, as sequenced in a study of T cell responses to AZD1222 COVID-19 vaccine. The table came from immunoSEQ multiplex PCR; TCRdb's copy has only in-frame clones and leaves some out. The sample has more than 50,000 clones, around 80% seen once. Sequences were derived from peripheral blood, sampled on day 0 of AZD1222 vaccination. The receptors stem from an adult in good health.

This chain uses TRBV6-5 with TRBJ2-7; possible D gene TRBD1, 6 bases. Germline assignment: CDR1 MNHEY and CDR2 SVGAGI. This CDR3 has 15 residues. Deletions cut 0 bases from V and 4 bases from J, with 13 bases between. CDR3 protein: CASSYSTTGHYEQYV. The CDR3 bases are TGTGCCAGCAGTTACTCGACCACGGGACATTACGAGCAGTACGTC.

This clone is termed medium-sized (0.01 to 0.1%). The rearrangement links TRBV4-3 to TRBJ2-5, with 9 positions matching TRBD2. Trimming took 0 bases from V and 5 from J; bases not matched to a gene: 10. The germline gives CDR1 LGHNA, CDR2 YSLEER. The CDR3 has 17 amino acids. CDR3 in amino acids: CASSQDLDSGRNETQYF. The CDR3 region has the DNA TGCGCCAGCAGCCAAGATCTAGATAGCGGGAGAAACGAGACCCAGTACTTC.

This chain uses TRBV11-3 with TRBJ2-2; tentatively, D is TRBD2 (5 bases). Trimming stripped 2 bases from V and 5 bases from J, with 9 bases between. Germline CDR1 SGHNT, CDR2 YENEEA. CDR3 size: 14 residues. CDR3 DNA sequence: TGTGCCAGCAGCTTACGGATAGCGACCGGGGAGCTGTTTTTT. This translates into CASSLRIATGELFF.

This clone came up a few times. The gene calls are TRBV9 and TRBJ1-3; maybe TRBD1 (5 bases). In germline, CDR1 is SGDLS, CDR2 YYNGEE. The CDR3 sequence is 16 residues long. Trimming cost V 4 bases and J 1 base, with 15 bases left between them. CDR3 sequence (DNA): TGTGCCAGCAGCCCGAAAGGGACGACTTCTGGAAACACCATATATTTT. It specifies CASSPKGTTSGNTIYF.

This sequence joins TRBV7-2 and TRBJ1-6; 8 nucleotides match TRBD1. CDR3 length: 15 amino acids. Germline loops: CDR1 SGHTA, CDR2 FQGNSA. V gave up 4 bases and J gave up 9 bases; unmatched junction bases: 8. The CDR3 is CASSSGQGGSSPLHF. As DNA, the CDR3 is TGTGCCAGCAGCTCCGGACAGGGCGGAAGTTCACCCCTCCACTTT.

The chain uses TRBV11-3 and TRBJ2-7; D call uncertain. V was trimmed by 2 bases and J by 6 bases, leaving 8 bases between them. Per germline, CDR1 SGHNT and CDR2 YENEEA. The CDR3 spans 12 residues. The CDR3 sequence is CASSLMTGEQYV. The CDR3 DNA is TGTGCCAGCAGCTTAATGACGGGCGAGCAGTACGTC.

The J gene is TRBJ2-2, the V gene TRBV19; D is undetermined. Germline V gene sequence: CDR1 LNHDA, CDR2 SQIVND (reference sequence). V dropped 3 bases and J dropped 2 bases, with 7 bases sitting between them. The CDR3 spans 14 residues. The CDR3: CASSMYFNTGELFF. CDR3 nucleotide sequence: TGTGCCAGTAGTATGTACTTCAACACCGGGGAGCTGTTTTTT.

As DNA, the CDR3 is TGTGCCACCAGCAGAGATAAGGGGGGAACCGGGGAGCTGTTTTTT. It yields the protein CATSRDKGGTGELFF. The rearrangement links TRBV15 to TRBJ2-2; D tentatively reads TRBD1 or TRBD2 (6 bases each). CDR3 length: 15 residues. V lost 0 bases to trimming and J lost 5 bases, with 10 bases between them. Germline assignment: CDR1 LNHNV and CDR2 YYDKDF (reference sequence).

This rearrangement joins TRBV5-1 to TRBJ1-6; D might be TRBD1 (5 bases). This CDR3 has 13 amino acids. V was pared by 4 bases and J by 8 bases, with 10 bases between. Germline CDR1 SGHRS, CDR2 YFSETQ. The CDR3 region has the DNA TGCGCCAGCAGCGACGTAGGGGATTCACCCCTCCACTTT. It yields the protein CASSDVGDSPLHF.

This rearrangement joins TRBV11-2 to TRBJ2-3, with D perhaps TRBD2 (5 bases). The V end was cut by 8 bases, the J end by 4 bases, with 13 bases between. The CDR3 sequence is 13 residues long. CDR1 and CDR2 from the germline V gene are SGHAT and FQNNGV. This CDR3 is CASQLPGSDTQYF. CDR3 DNA sequence: TGTGCCAGCCAGCTCCCGGGGTCAGATACGCAGTATTTT.

The chain joins TRBV5-5 to TRBJ1-1; D uncertain. Per germline, CDR1 SGHKS and CDR2 YYEKEE (reference sequence). Trimming pared 3 bases from V and 1 base from J, leaving 10 bases between. The CDR3 is 14 residues long. CDR3 nucleotides: TGTGCCAGCAGCTGGATCGGATGGAACACTGAAGCTTTCTTT. This translates into CASSWIGWNTEAFF.

This clone was seen a few times. The chain is built from TRBV3-1 (or the pseudogene TRBV3-2) and TRBJ2-1; a possible D gene is TRBD2 (5 bases). CDR3 length equals 13 residues. V gave up 5 bases and J gave up 9 bases, with 14 bases separating them. Germline values: CDR1 LGHDT, CDR2 YNNKEL (reference sequence). The DNA for the CDR3 is TGTGCCAGCAGCTATACTAGTGAGGGTGAGCAGTTCTTC. Translated, it gives CASSYTSEGEQFF.

The chain employs TRBV6-5 and TRBJ2-5; TRBD2 matches at 9 bases. The CDR3 sequence is 15 residues long. CDR1 and CDR2 (germline): MNHEY, SVGAGI. After removal of 5 bases from V and 4 bases from J, the junction contained 8 bases not matched to a gene. CDR3 coding DNA: TGTGCCAGCAGTACCCCGGGACTAGCTCGAGAGACCCAGTACTTC. Translation gives CASSTPGLARETQYF.